These 5 T cell receptor beta chains came from one sample sequenced in a study of CD8 T cells in Susac syndrome. Random hexamers were used to reverse transcribe an amount of roughly 0.45 to 1 ug RNA. TCRdb independently ran MiXCR on the immunoSEQ multiplex PCR reads; one entry per CDR3 protein. The sample lists approximately 150,000 distinct CDR3 sequences, approximately 95% occurring once. Material: CD4+ T cells from PBMCs. Receptor source: a human donor with multiple sclerosis.

The chain combines TRBV6-5 with TRBJ2-6; D is undetermined. The germline V gene encodes CDR1 MNHEY and CDR2 SVGAGI. With 2 bases removed from V and 4 bases from J, the gap between germline ends came to 3 bases. The CDR3 is made up of 13 amino acids. Written as DNA, the CDR3 is TGTGCCAGCAGTTACGCGGGGGCCAACGTCCTGACTTTC. It translates to CASSYAGANVLTF.

The genes are TRBV25-1 and TRBJ1-2; 7 nucleotides line up with TRBD1. The ends lost 6 bases at V and 4 bases at J; junction bases unmatched: 11. Germline values: CDR1 MGHDK, CDR2 SYGVNS. This CDR3 contains 15 residues. DNA of the CDR3: TGTGCCAGCAGCCCTGCAGGGGGTAGTAGCTATGGCTACACCTTC. Encoded protein: CASSPAGGSSYGYTF.

The gene calls are TRBV5-1 and TRBJ2-5; 10 bases align to TRBD2. Germline assignment: CDR1 SGHRS and CDR2 YFSETQ. V shed 4 bases, J shed 6 bases, and the junction held 9 bases outside the gene matches. The CDR3 spans 15 residues. CDR3 nucleotides: TGCGCCAGCAGCATACCCGGGACTAGCGTGAAGACCCAGTACTTC. It specifies CASSIPGTSVKTQYF.

V gene TRBV20-1 combines with J gene TRBJ2-3, with 9 bases lining up with TRBD2. V lost 6 bases and J lost 3; bases outside the gene matches: 4. This CDR3 comprises 13 residues. Germline V CDR1 and CDR2: DFQATT, SNEGSKA (reference sequence). The DNA for the CDR3 is TGCAGTGCGGGACTAGCTGTGACAGATACGCAGTATTTT. This sequence encodes CSAGLAVTDTQYF.

The genes are TRBV20-1 and TRBJ2-7; D may correspond to TRBD1 or TRBD2 (5 bases each). Germline loops: CDR1 DFQATT, CDR2 SNEGSKA (reference sequence). The CDR3 loop spans 13 amino acids. Trimming took 3 bases from V and 3 from J, leaving 12 bases between them. CDR3 DNA: TGCAGTGCTAGGGGGGATGGGGTCTACGAGCAGTACTTC. Protein sequence: CSARGDGVYEQYF.